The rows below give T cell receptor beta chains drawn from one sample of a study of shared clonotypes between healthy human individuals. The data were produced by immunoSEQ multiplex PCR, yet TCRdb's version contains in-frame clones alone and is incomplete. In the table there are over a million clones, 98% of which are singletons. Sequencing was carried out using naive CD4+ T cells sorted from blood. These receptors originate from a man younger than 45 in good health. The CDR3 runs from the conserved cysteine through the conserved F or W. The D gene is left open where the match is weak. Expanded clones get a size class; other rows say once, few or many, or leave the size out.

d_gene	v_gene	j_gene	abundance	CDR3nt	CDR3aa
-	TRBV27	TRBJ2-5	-	TGTGCCAGCAGTTTTGGGGAACAAGAGACCCAGTACTTC	CASSFGEQETQYF
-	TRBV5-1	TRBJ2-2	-	TGCGCCAGCAGCCTGGGTCCCCCATATACCGGGGAGCTGTTTTTT	CASSLGPPYTGELFF
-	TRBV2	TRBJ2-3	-	TGTGCCAGCACCAAACTAGCAGTCACAGATACGCAGTATTTT	CASTKLAVTDTQYF
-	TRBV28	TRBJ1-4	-	TGTGCCAGCAGCCCCTCGGGGAGGGGCCCCGATGCAACTAATGAAAAACTGTTTTTT	CASSPSGRGPDATNEKLFF
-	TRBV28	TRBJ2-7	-	TGTGCCAGCACCGGACAGCCCTCCAACGAGCAGTACTTC	CASTGQPSNEQYF
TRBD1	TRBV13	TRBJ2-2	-	TGTGCCAGCAGGATACAGGGGACCGGGGAGCTGTTTTTT	CASRIQGTGELFF
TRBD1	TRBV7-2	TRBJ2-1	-	TGTGCCAGCAGCTTAGGGGACAGGGATAACAATGAGCAGTTCTTC	CASSLGDRDNNEQFF
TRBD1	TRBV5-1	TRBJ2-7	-	TGCGCCAGCAGCTTGGAGCCAGGGGGTATGACCTACGAGCAGTACTTC	CASSLEPGGMTYEQYF
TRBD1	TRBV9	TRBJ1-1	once	TGTGCCAGCAGCCCCTCGGGACAGGGCACTGAAGCTTTCTTT	CASSPSGQGTEAFF
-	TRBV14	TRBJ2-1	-	TGTGCCAGCAGCCATTATACTTACTCCTACAATGAGCAGTTCTTC	CASSHYTYSYNEQFF
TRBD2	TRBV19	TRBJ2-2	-	TGTGCCAGTAGTATGCTAGCGGGAGGAACCGGGGAGCTGTTTTTT	CASSMLAGGTGELFF
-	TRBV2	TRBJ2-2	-	TGTGCCAGCTGGCTAACGAACACCGGGGAGCTGTTTTTT	CASWLTNTGELFF
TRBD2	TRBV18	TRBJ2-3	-	TGTGCCAGCTCACCCCCAGGGCTAGCGGCCCCTAGCACAGATACGCAGTATTTT	CASSPPGLAAPSTDTQYF
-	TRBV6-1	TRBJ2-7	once	TGTGCCAGCAGTGTTAGGCGAAACGGCGCCGAGCAGTACTTC	CASSVRRNGAEQYF
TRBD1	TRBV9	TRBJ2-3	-	TGTGCCAGCAGCCCGCCAACAGGGGCGCGGGCAGATACGCAGTATTTT	CASSPPTGARADTQYF
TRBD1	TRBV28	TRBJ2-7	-	TGTGCCAGCAGTTCCCCCGGGACAGGATTGTACGAGCAGTACTTC	CASSSPGTGLYEQYF
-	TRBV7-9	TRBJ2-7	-	TGTGCCAGCAGCTTAGGAGGCCTAGGGAGCGGTTCCTACGAGCAGTACTTC	CASSLGGLGSGSYEQYF
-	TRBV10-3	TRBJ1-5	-	TGTGCCATCAGCCGGGACGGTAGCTATCAGCCCCAGCATTTT	CAISRDGSYQPQHF
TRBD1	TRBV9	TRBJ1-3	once	TGTGCCAGCAGCTCATTGAGGCAGGGGGCGATAGGTGGAAACACCATATATTTT	CASSSLRQGAIGGNTIYF
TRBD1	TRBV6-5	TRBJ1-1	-	TGTGCCAGCAGGGTGCCGGACAGGGGGAACACTGAAGCTTTCTTT	CASRVPDRGNTEAFF
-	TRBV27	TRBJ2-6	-	TGTGCCAGTCATGGCCTTGGGGCCAACGTCCTGACTTTC	CASHGLGANVLTF
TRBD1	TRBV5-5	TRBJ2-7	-	TGTGCCAGCAGCTTGACGGTACAGGGGGAGCAGTACTTC	CASSLTVQGEQYF
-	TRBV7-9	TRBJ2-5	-	TGTGCCAGCAGCTTAGCGTTGGGTGTGTGGACCCAGTACTTC	CASSLALGVWTQYF
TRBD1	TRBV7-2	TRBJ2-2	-	TGTGCCACCGGACAGGGTCTAGACACCGGGGAGCTGTTTTTT	CATGQGLDTGELFF
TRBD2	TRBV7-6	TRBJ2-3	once	TGTGCCAGCAGAAAGGGACTAGCGGATAGCACAGATACGCAGTATTTT	CASRKGLADSTDTQYF
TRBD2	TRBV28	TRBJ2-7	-	TGTGCCAGCAGCCCTAGCGGGAGGTACTCCTACGAGCAGTACTTC	CASSPSGRYSYEQYF
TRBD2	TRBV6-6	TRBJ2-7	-	TGTGCCGCCACGGGAGGGACCTACGAGCAGTACTTC	CAATGGTYEQYF
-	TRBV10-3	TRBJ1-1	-	TGTGCCATCAGTGATTCGCCCAGAGCGAACACTGAAGCTTTCTTT	CAISDSPRANTEAFF
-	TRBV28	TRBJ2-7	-	TGTGCCAGCAGTTTCCTCAGGCAAGCCCCCTCCGAGCAGTACTTC	CASSFLRQAPSEQYF
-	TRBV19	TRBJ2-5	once	TGTGCCAGTAGTATAATGGCCCAAGAGACCCAGTACTTC	CASSIMAQETQYF
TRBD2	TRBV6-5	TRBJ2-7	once	TGTGCCACCCGAGGACTAGCGGACATTTACGAGCAGTACTTC	CATRGLADIYEQYF
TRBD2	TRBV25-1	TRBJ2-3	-	TGTGCCAGCAGCTGGACTAGCGATACGCAGTATTTT	CASSWTSDTQYF
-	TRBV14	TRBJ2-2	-	TGTGCCAGCAGCCAATACGGGGAGCTGTTTTTT	CASSQYGELFF
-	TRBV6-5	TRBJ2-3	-	TGTGCCAGCACCTCCCCCTGGGGAGATACGCAGTATTTT	CASTSPWGDTQYF
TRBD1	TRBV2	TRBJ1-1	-	TGTGCCACTTACCGGGACAGGGGACTTGAAGCTTTCTTT	CATYRDRGLEAFF
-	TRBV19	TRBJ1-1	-	TGTGCCAGTAGTAATTTGGGGGTTTTTGAAGCTTTCTTT	CASSNLGVFEAFF
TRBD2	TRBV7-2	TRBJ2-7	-	TGTGCCAGCAGCTTCTCTGGCGCGGGAGGCGAGCAGTACTTC	CASSFSGAGGEQYF
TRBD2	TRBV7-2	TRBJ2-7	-	TGTGCCACCCGGTACCCCGTCATCGCGGGAGGGCTATGGGAGCAGTACTTC	CATRYPVIAGGLWEQYF
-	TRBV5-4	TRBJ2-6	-	TGTGCCAGCAGCTTGGGGCGGGGACAACTCTCTGGGGCCAACGTCCTGACTTTC	CASSLGRGQLSGANVLTF
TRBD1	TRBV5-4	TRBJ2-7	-	TGTGCCAGCAGCCCTACTCCCGGGACCGGGGACAGGCAGTACTTC	CASSPTPGTGDRQYF
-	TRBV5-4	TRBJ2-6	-	TGTGCCAGCAGCCCGCCGGGGTCTGGGGCCAACGTCCTGACTTTC	CASSPPGSGANVLTF
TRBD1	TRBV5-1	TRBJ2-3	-	TGCGCCAGCAGCATAGACAGGGTGGAAACAGATACGCAGTATTTT	CASSIDRVETDTQYF
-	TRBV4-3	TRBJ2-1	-	TGCGCCAGCAGCCAAGATTGGGCTAGTAGGCAGTTCTTC	CASSQDWASRQFF
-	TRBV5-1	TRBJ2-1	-	TGCGCCAGCAGCTTGGGGACTGAGGGCAATGAGCAGTTCTTC	CASSLGTEGNEQFF
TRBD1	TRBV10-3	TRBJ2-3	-	TGTGCCACCCAGGGGGCGGTTACGCAGTATTTT	CATQGAVTQYF
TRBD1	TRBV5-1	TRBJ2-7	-	TGCGCCAGCAGCTCAGGACAGGGCATCTACGAGCAGTACTTC	CASSSGQGIYEQYF
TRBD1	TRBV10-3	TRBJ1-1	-	TGTGCCATCAGTGAGTCGGGACAGGGGTACACTGAAGCTTTCTTT	CAISESGQGYTEAFF
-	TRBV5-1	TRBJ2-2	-	TGCGCCAGCAGCAGACTAGGTACGAACACCGGGGAGCTGTTTTTT	CASSRLGTNTGELFF
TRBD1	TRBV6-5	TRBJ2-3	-	TGTGCCAGCAGGCTGACAGGGCTGGATACGCAGTATTTT	CASRLTGLDTQYF
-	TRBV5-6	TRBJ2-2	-	TGTGCCAGCAGCTTGCAAGTTGCCGGGGAGCTGTTTTTT	CASSLQVAGELFF
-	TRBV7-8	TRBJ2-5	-	TGTGCCAGCAGCTTTTTGATTCAGGGGGAGACCCAGTACTTC	CASSFLIQGETQYF
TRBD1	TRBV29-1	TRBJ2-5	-	TGCAGCGTTGTGGAGACAGGGGGGGAGACCCAGTACTTC	CSVVETGGETQYF
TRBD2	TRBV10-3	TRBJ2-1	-	TGTGCCATCAGTGAGACTAGCGGAAACTACAATGAGCAGTTCTTC	CAISETSGNYNEQFF
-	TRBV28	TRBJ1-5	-	TGTGCCAGCAGTTCCGGGGCAGCCTATAGCAATCAGCCCCAGCATTTT	CASSSGAAYSNQPQHF